This TCR beta chain was observed in a study of blood T cells in healthy people across ages. Across the study: Per two T cells, template switching captured roughly one barcoded beta molecule.

A second PCR, run for about 7 to 11 cycles, used a sample-barcoded 5' primer plus a J-beta primer mix. The template-switch adaptor was a 5' adaptor with 12 random nucleotides. It tagged each cDNA molecule. MiXCR, run by TCRdb on the 5' RACE reads, gives a single entry per CDR3 protein. The sample records approximately 770,000 distinct CDR3 sequences, more than 45% being singletons. The germline gives CDR1 SGHDT, CDR2 YYEEEE. The CDR3 sequence is 12 residues long. V was trimmed by 4 bases and J by 7 bases, leaving 11 bases between them. This clonotype was observed a few times. The sequence derives from a man aged 25-45 years in good health. Sample: blood. The J gene is TRBJ1-1, the V gene TRBV5-6; D remains ambiguous. CDR3 sequence reads: CASSVSRGEAFF. DNA for the CDR3: TGTGCCAGCAGCGTCAGCAGAGGTGAAGCTTTCTTT.